This TCR beta chain appears in the sequencing data of a study of shared clonotypes between healthy human individuals. Study-level information: Donor composition was a couple of women and three men, aged 18 to 49. There were three CD4 naive, three CD4 memory, two CD8 naive and one CD8 memory plates per donor. Overall study results and limits: Sharing across four donors was highest in naive CD4 (roughly 5%) and lowest in memory CD8 (roughly 0.4%).

For sorted subsets, 150 to 200 ng DNA per replicate equaled roughly 30,000 T cell genomes. Some clones are missing from TCRdb's copy, which holds only in-frame ones; the method was immunoSEQ multiplex PCR. The table has 1.6 million or so clones, roughly 96% seen once. Remarks on this clone: Its cognate antigen is unknown.

The CDR3 contains 14 residues. Deletions cut 2 bases from V and 6 bases from J, with 14 bases between. Germline V lookup: CDR1 KGHSH, CDR2 LQKENI. The TCR sequence derives from a man aged 30-40 years in good health. The material sequenced was naive CD4+ T cells sorted from blood. Noted subset: CD45RA+ positively selected. V and J are TRBV18 and TRBJ2-7; D may be TRBD1 or TRBD2 (5 bases each). CDR3 sequence: CASSPGQRGPEQYF. The CDR3 nucleotides are TGTGCCAGCTCACCAGGGCAGAGGGGACCCGAGCAGTACTTC.